This TCR beta chain was identified during a study of blood T cell repertoires in COVID-19. Study in general: PBMCs, B-cell-depleted T cells, or T cells were the source of the cDNA or gDNA that made up the material.

As originally analysed: It was from reference gene primer amplification that nucleated cell counts were estimated. The table came from immunoSEQ multiplex PCR; TCRdb's copy has only in-frame clones and leaves some out. That table supplies the V and J calls and clone size; D and trimming were determined from the DNA. The data hold about 31,000 clones, with under 95% observed a single time. Germline CDR1 reads SGHRS; CDR2 reads YFSETQ. CDR3 length: 13 residues. V lost 4 bases to trimming and J lost 3 bases, with 10 bases between them. This TCR was recovered from a man aged 65 to 85 with active or convalescent COVID-19. This chain joins TRBV5-1 and TRBJ2-5; TRBD2 is a possible D gene (5 bases). The sample taken for sequencing was peripheral blood. CDR3 nucleotide sequence: TGCGCCAGCAGCAGAGAGGGCGAAGAGACCCAGTACTTC. Protein sequence: CASSREGEETQYF.